The 14 T cell receptor beta chains in this list originate from one sample, sequenced in a study of shared clonotypes between healthy human individuals. Sequenced by immunoSEQ multiplex PCR; TCRdb stores in-frame clones only, minus some. The sample has over a million clones, about 80% seen once. The specimen was memory CD4+ T cells sorted from blood. The subset here: CD45RA-negative fraction. Receptors originate from a man aged 18 to 29 in good health.

In this sample, this clone turned up once. V is TRBV5-1 and J is TRBJ2-1; 9 bases fit TRBD2. CDR1 and CDR2 (germline): SGHRS, YFSETQ. There are 15 residues in the CDR3. V lost 7 bases and J lost 6; bases outside the gene matches: 11. For the CDR3, the DNA is TGCGCCAGCGCCCCGGTCGCGGGAGGGCCCAATGAGCAGTTCTTC. It translates to CASAPVAGGPNEQFF.

This clone was counted only a few times. The chain couples TRBV6-5 to TRBJ1-2; TRBD1 aligns across 7 bases. CDR3 length equals 13 residues. CDR1 and CDR2 from the germline V gene are MNHEY and SVGAGI. Losses at the gene ends were 5 bases for V and 5 bases for J; bases not matched to a gene: 5. DNA for the CDR3: TGTGCCAGCAGTCAGGACAGGCCATATGGCTACACCTTC. Translation gives CASSQDRPYGYTF.

With respect to this clone: The junction departs from the called germline gene at one end, perhaps through a read error. This chain links TRBV5-6 with TRBJ2-7, with 8 bases fitting TRBD2. The CDR3 contains 14 residues. In germline, CDR1 is SGHDT, CDR2 YYEEEE. CDR3 DNA: TGTGCCAGCAGCTCGCAAACTTCCGGGACTAGAGTTAGTTTC. It is translated as CASSSQTSGTRVSF.

V gene TRBV27 combines with J gene TRBJ2-7, with TRBD1 identical over 10 bases. The CDR3 contains 12 residues. The germline V gene encodes CDR1 MNHEY and CDR2 SMNVEV (reference sequence). Trimming cost V 8 bases and J 2 bases; bases outside gene matches: 0. CDR3 loop: CASGTGAYEQYF. The CDR3 coding sequence is TGTGCCAGCGGGACAGGGGCCTACGAGCAGTACTTC.

J is TRBJ2-1 and V is TRBV19; 9 nucleotides match TRBD1. In germline, CDR1 is LNHDA, CDR2 SQIVND (reference sequence). CDR3 length: 16 amino acids. With 9 bases clipped from V and 3 bases from J, the junction kept 12 bases outside the gene matches. DNA of the CDR3: TGTGCCAGCAGAGCGAAACAGGGGGCAGGCTACAATGAGCAGTTCTTC. Amino acids: CASRAKQGAGYNEQFF.

The chain joins TRBV2 to TRBJ1-5; 8 bases align to TRBD1. CDR1 SNHLY and CDR2 FYNNEI come from the germline V gene. There are 15 residues in the CDR3. The V and J ends lost 6 bases and 1 base, in that order; junction bases with no gene match: 5. The CDR3 DNA follows: TGTGCCAGCAGGGAACAGGGGGTGAGCAATCAGCCCCAGCATTTT. Its protein is CASREQGVSNQPQHF.

The V and J genes are TRBV10-2 and TRBJ2-2, with D perhaps being TRBD1 or TRBD2 (5 bases each). V was pared by 2 bases and J by 7 bases, with 8 bases between. This CDR3 region has 13 residues. Germline CDR1 and CDR2: WSHSY and SAAADI. The CDR3 sequence: CASSEVGGGELFF. CDR3 sequence (DNA): TGCGCCAGCAGTGAGGTTGGGGGCGGGGAGCTGTTTTTT.

The chain uses TRBV14 and TRBJ2-3; D is unresolved. Looked up from germline, CDR1 is SGHDN and CDR2 is FVKESK. With 4 bases removed from V and 0 bases from J, the gap between germline ends came to 8 bases. This CDR3 comprises 14 residues. CDR3 sequence reads: CASSPITSTDTQYF. The CDR3 DNA reads as TGTGCCAGCAGCCCAATTACTAGCACAGATACGCAGTATTTT.

The chain combines TRBV2 with TRBJ2-7, with D hard to call. Germline V CDR1 and CDR2: SNHLY, FYNNEI. V was pared by 1 base and J by 2 bases, with 3 bases between. The CDR3 has 12 amino acids. The CDR3 DNA sequence: TGTGCCAGCAGTGAAGAGCCCTACGAGCAGTACTTC. As protein: CASSEEPYEQYF.

The chain recombines TRBV11-2 with TRBJ1-5; D gene unclear. Between the trimmed V and J ends, which lost 0 bases and 6 bases, there was a span of 9 bases. The germline CDR1 and CDR2 sequences are SGHAT and FQNNGV. The CDR3 length is 14 residues. Here the CDR3 DNA reads TGTGCCAGCAGCTTAGATAGAGGAACTCAGCCCCAGCATTTT. It is translated as CASSLDRGTQPQHF.

This clone occurred once. The rearrangement joins TRBV10-3 to TRBJ1-1; maybe TRBD1 (6 bases). CDR3 length: 15 residues. The germline CDR1 and CDR2 sequences are ENHRY and SYGVKD. V was trimmed by 3 bases and J by 5 bases, leaving 16 bases between them. CDR3 DNA sequence: TGTGCCATCAGTGACCTCACGAGGGGGGCAACTGAAGCTTTCTTT. Translated: CAISDLTRGATEAFF.

The genes are TRBV5-1 and TRBJ2-1; no definite D call. The germline V and J ends were trimmed by 3 bases and 10 bases, with 11 bases remaining between them. The CDR3 covers 12 residues. Germline-derived CDR1 and CDR2 are SGHRS and YFSETQ. The chain's CDR3 is CASSYDGTEQFF. CDR3 sequence (DNA): TGCGCCAGCAGCTACGATGGCACCGAGCAGTTCTTC.

The chain combines TRBV5-4 with TRBJ2-3, with TRBD2 identical over 15 bases. This CDR3 spans 18 amino acids. The V segment lost 4 bases and the J segment 4 bases; nucleotides outside the gene matches: 10. Germline values: CDR1 SGHNT, CDR2 YYREEE (reference sequence). The CDR3 protein is CASSRGLAGGPWADTQYF. The CDR3 DNA reads as TGTGCCAGCAGCCGTGGACTAGCGGGAGGGCCTTGGGCAGATACGCAGTATTTT. The complete variable domain, with remaining parts taken from reference TRBV5-4 and TRBJ2-3, reads ETGVTQSPTHLIKTRGQQVTLRCSSQSGHNTVSWYQQALGQGPQFIFQYYREEENGRGNFPPRFSGLQFPNYSSELNVNALELDDSALYLCASSRGLAGGPWADTQYFGPGTRLTVL.

The rearrangement joins TRBV28 to TRBJ2-7; TRBD2 is a possible D gene (6 bases). The V gene lost 6 bases and the J gene lost 4 bases, with 25 bases spanning the gap. This CDR3 has 17 residues. Germline loops: CDR1 MDHEN, CDR2 SYDVKM. CDR3 amino acids: CASRGTGDVMGIYEQYF. CDR3 nucleotides: TGTGCCAGCAGGGGAACGGGGGATGTAATGGGTATATACGAGCAGTACTTC.